Shown below are 9 T cell receptor beta chains from a single sample sequenced in a study of blood T cell repertoires in COVID-19. TCRdb keeps only in-frame clones here, not all; method: immunoSEQ multiplex PCR. The sample lists 150,000 to 200,000 clones, more than 70% occurring once. Sequencing input: peripheral blood. The receptors derive from a middle-aged man with active or convalescent COVID-19.

The chain employs TRBV6-2 or TRBV6-3 and TRBJ1-6; D not resolved. With 5 bases removed from V and 6 bases from J, the gap between germline ends came to 14 bases. This CDR3 is built from 15 residues. Germline assignment: CDR1 MNHEY and CDR2 SVGEGT. As DNA, the CDR3 is TGTGCCAGCAGTCTGGACGGGAATTTTAATTCACCCCTCCACTTT. Amino acid sequence: CASSLDGNFNSPLHF.

V is TRBV11-2 and J is TRBJ2-7; a possible D gene is TRBD1 (6 bases). This CDR3 has 14 residues. The V end was cut by 3 bases, the J end by 6 bases, with 15 bases between. Per germline, CDR1 SGHAT and CDR2 FQNNGV. The CDR3 nucleotides are TGTGCCAGCAGCTTGTACAGGGATAGGGGCGAGCAGTACTTC. As protein: CASSLYRDRGEQYF.

The chain uses TRBV18 and TRBJ2-1; possible D gene TRBD1, 5 bases. The CDR3 runs 15 residues. Germline values: CDR1 KGHSH, CDR2 LQKENI. Trimming shortened V by 2 bases and J by 2 bases, and 10 bases separated the two germline ends. CDR3 in DNA: TGTGCCAGCTCACCAAGGCAGGGTGCCTACAATGAGCAGTTCTTC. It codes for CASSPRQGAYNEQFF.

This clone was counted only a few times. The V gene is TRBV6-5, the J gene TRBJ2-1, with 9 bases identical to TRBD1. With 5 bases clipped from V and 9 bases from J, the junction kept 11 bases outside the gene matches. Germline V gene sequence: CDR1 MNHEY, CDR2 SVGAGI. This CDR3 has 15 residues. This chain's CDR3 is CASSLDRGSGSEQFF. CDR3 bases: TGTGCCAGCAGTCTAGACAGGGGGTCAGGAAGTGAGCAGTTCTTC.

The chain is built from TRBV27 and TRBJ2-7; 7 bases fit TRBD1. This CDR3 comprises 13 residues. CDR1 and CDR2 from the germline V gene are MNHEY and SMNVEV (reference sequence). V lost 5 bases to trimming and J lost 2 bases; unmatched junction nucleotides: 3. The CDR3 sequence: CASSAGQAYEQYF. The CDR3 DNA sequence: TGTGCCAGCAGTGCCGGACAGGCCTACGAGCAGTACTTC.

Only one count was recorded for this clone. V and J are TRBV28 and TRBJ1-1, with 7 bases identical to TRBD1. With V trimmed by 7 bases and J by 11 bases, 7 bases remained unmatched. CDR3 length: 11 amino acids. Germline V gives CDR1 MDHEN, CDR2 SYDVKM. The CDR3 spells CASTTTGSAFF. DNA for the CDR3: TGTGCCAGCACCACGACAGGGTCGGCTTTCTTT. Based on the CDR3 plus reference TRBV28 and TRBJ1-1, the full variable domain is DVKVTQSSRYLVKRTGEKVFLECVQDMDHENMFWYRQDPGLGLRLIYFSYDVKMKEKGDIPEGYSVSREKKERFSLILESASTNQTSMYLCASTTTGSAFFGQGTRLTVV.

The V and J genes are TRBV2 and TRBJ1-6; D gene uncertain. Germline CDR1 and CDR2: SNHLY and FYNNEI. The CDR3 sequence is 13 residues long. V was cut by 4 bases and J by 7 bases, with 8 bases left in between. Written as DNA, the CDR3 is TGTGCCAGCAGTGCTGGGAGGAATTCACCCCTCCACTTT. Amino acid sequence: CASSAGRNSPLHF.

The genes are TRBV7-2 and TRBJ1-4, with a tentative D call TRBD1 (5 bases). The CDR3 spans 15 residues. CDR1 and CDR2 (germline): SGHTA, FQGNSA. V lost 5 bases and J lost 7, with 17 bases in between. Here the CDR3 DNA reads TGTGCCAGCAGCCCTCTGCGGGGGGTAGTTGAAAAACTGTTTTTT. This encodes CASSPLRGVVEKLFF.

The J gene is TRBJ1-4, the V gene TRBV9; D possibly corresponds to TRBD1 (6 bases). This CDR3 has 15 residues. V gave up 3 bases and J gave up 3 bases, with 12 bases separating them. Germline V CDR1 and CDR2: SGDLS, YYNGEE. CDR3 amino acids: CASSGWGQANEKLFF. Here the CDR3 DNA reads TGTGCCAGCAGCGGATGGGGGCAGGCTAATGAAAAACTGTTTTTT. Together with reference TRBV9 and TRBJ1-4, the CDR3 gives the full variable domain: DSGVTQTPKHLITATGQRVTLRCSPRSGDLSVYWYQQSLDQGLQFLIQYYNGEERAKGNILERFSAQQFPDLHSELNLSSLELGDSALYFCASSGWGQANEKLFFGSGTQLSVL.